These 15 T cell receptor beta chains originate from one sample sequenced in a study of T cell responses to AZD1222 COVID-19 vaccine. Sequenced by immunoSEQ multiplex PCR; TCRdb stores in-frame clones only, minus some. Of more than 100,000 clones in the sample, 90% were seen once. The specimen comprised peripheral blood, sampled on day 0 of AZD1222 vaccination. These receptor sequences come from an adult in good health.

The rearrangement uses TRBV5-3 and TRBJ1-5, with no clear D. TRBV5-3 is recorded as an ORF, its role being uncertain. Trimming pared 3 bases from V and 4 bases from J, leaving 11 bases between. The CDR3 covers 14 residues. CDR3 sequence (DNA): TGTGCCAGAAGCTGGAGGTCGGGGAATCAGCCCCAGCATTTT. Translating it yields CARSWRSGNQPQHF.

The rearrangement joins TRBV4-2 to TRBJ2-1; TRBD2 matches 11 bases. Per the germline V gene, CDR1 is LGHNA and CDR2 is YNFKEQ. This CDR3 comprises 17 residues. V was pared by 4 bases and J by 3 bases, with 8 bases of the junction left unmatched. The CDR3 spells CASSPQASGGRYNEQFF. CDR3 nucleotides: TGTGCCAGCAGCCCTCAAGCTAGCGGGGGGCGCTACAATGAGCAGTTCTTC.

The genes are TRBV3-1 (or the pseudogene TRBV3-2) and TRBJ1-2, with TRBD1 matching 9 bases. The germline gives CDR1 LGHDT, CDR2 YNNKEL (reference sequence). This CDR3 is 15 amino acids long. V lost 4 bases, J lost 5 bases, and 8 bases stayed unmatched. The DNA for the CDR3 is TGTGCCAGCAGCCCGACATTACAGGGGGCATATGGCTACACCTTC. Protein product: CASSPTLQGAYGYTF.

V and J are TRBV5-6 and TRBJ1-5; 10 bases agree with TRBD1. Germline-derived CDR1 and CDR2 are SGHDT and YYEEEE. The ends lost 1 base at V and 3 bases at J; junction bases unmatched: 4. This CDR3 contains 16 residues. As DNA, the CDR3 is TGTGCCAGCAGCTTGTTCGGGACAGGGGACAATCAGCCCCAGCATTTT. Amino acids: CASSLFGTGDNQPQHF.

The chain carries TRBV13 and TRBJ1-2, with 10 bases aligning to TRBD1. Trimming removed 6 bases from V and 3 bases from J; junction bases left unmatched: 10. The CDR3 spans 16 residues. Germline V gives CDR1 PRHDT, CDR2 FYEKMQ (reference sequence). The CDR3: CASSLSRQGADYGYTF. As DNA, the CDR3 is TGTGCCAGCAGTCTTTCAAGACAGGGGGCGGACTATGGCTACACCTTC.

The genes are TRBV3-1 (or the pseudogene TRBV3-2) and TRBJ2-5, with TRBD1 matching 7 bases. Germline trimming cut 2 bases from V and 2 bases from J; bases unmatched to any gene: 8. This CDR3 has 16 amino acids. CDR1 and CDR2 from the germline V gene are LGHDT and YNNKEL (reference sequence). The CDR3 loop is CASSQRVSRGQETQYF. CDR3 DNA: TGTGCCAGCAGCCAAAGGGTTTCCAGGGGGCAAGAGACCCAGTACTTC.

The rearrangement links TRBV5-6 to TRBJ2-1; D not resolved. The CDR3 runs 13 residues. Trimming left V 0 bases short and J 7 bases short, with 8 bases between. Per germline, CDR1 SGHDT and CDR2 YYEEEE. CDR3 sequence: CASSLVVMNEQFF. DNA for the CDR3: TGTGCCAGCAGCTTGGTCGTGATGAATGAGCAGTTCTTC. Full variable domain (outside the CDR3, taken from reference TRBV5-6 and TRBJ2-1): DAGVTQSPTHLIKTRGQQVTLRCSPKSGHDTVSWYQQALGQGPQFIFQYYEEEERQRGNFPDRFSGHQFPNYSSELNVNALLLGDSALYLCASSLVVMNEQFFGPGTRLTVL.

The V gene is TRBV19, the J gene TRBJ1-1; TRBD1 matches at 8 bases. CDR3 length equals 16 residues. Per the germline V gene, CDR1 is LNHDA and CDR2 is SQIVND (reference sequence). The V gene end was trimmed by 4 bases and the J gene end by 6 bases; junction bases not matched to a gene: 13. CDR3 in amino acids: CASSKPPRQGFAEAFF. In DNA form, the CDR3 reads TGTGCCAGTAGTAAGCCCCCCCGACAGGGGTTCGCTGAAGCTTTCTTT.

The genes are TRBV7-9 and TRBJ2-2, with D perhaps TRBD2 (6 bases). Germline V gives CDR1 SEHNR, CDR2 FQNEAQ (reference sequence). The V end lost 5 bases, the J end lost 8 bases, and 15 bases lay between the germline ends. The CDR3 is made up of 14 amino acids. The CDR3 nucleotides read TGTGCCAGCAGCCCAAGGGAGGACCCGGGGGAGCTGTTTTTT. Amino acids: CASSPREDPGELFF. The whole variable domain, remainder taken from reference TRBV7-9 and TRBJ2-2, is DTGVSQNPRHKITKRGQNVTFRCDPISEHNRLYWYRQTLGQGPEFLTYFQNEAQLEKSRLLSDRFSAERPKGSFSTLEIQRTEQGDSAMYLCASSPREDPGELFFGEGSRLTVL.

J is TRBJ1-1 and V is TRBV29-1; no definite D call. Trimming pared 8 bases from V and 5 bases from J, leaving 18 bases between. From germline, CDR1 is SQVTM and CDR2 ANQGSEA. The CDR3 sequence is 13 residues long. The CDR3 spells CSSPRTGGTEAFF. DNA of the CDR3: TGCAGCTCCCCTCGCACCGGAGGGACTGAAGCTTTCTTT. The full variable domain, completed using reference TRBV29-1 and TRBJ1-1, is SAVISQKPSRDICQRGTSLTIQCQVDSQVTMMFWYRQQPGQSLTLIATANQGSEATYESGFVIDKFPISRPNLTFSTLTVSNMSPEDSSIYLCSSPRTGGTEAFFGQGTRLTVV.

The rearrangement uses TRBV30 and TRBJ1-2; TRBD1 matches at 8 bases. V shed 4 bases, J shed 5 bases, and the junction held 15 bases outside the gene matches. Germline V gene lookup returns CDR1 GTSNPN and CDR2 SVGIG (reference sequence). CDR3 length: 16 residues. The CDR3, as DNA: TGTGCCTGGATTCCCGGACAGGGAGCGTTCGGGTATGGCTACACCTTC. Translation gives CAWIPGQGAFGYGYTF. Full variable domain (remainder filled in from reference TRBV30 and TRBJ1-2): SQTIHQWPATLVQPVGSPLSLECTVEGTSNPNLYWYRQAAGRGLQLLFYSVGIGQISSEVPQNLSASRPQDRQFILSSKKLLLSDSGFYLCAWIPGQGAFGYGYTFGSGTRLTVV.

The chain employs TRBV4-3 and TRBJ2-2; D call uncertain. Germline loops: CDR1 LGHNA, CDR2 YSLEER. V lost 1 base, J lost 2 bases, and 5 bases lay in between. This CDR3 is built from 14 residues. CDR3 in DNA: TGCGCCAGCAGCCAAGTCGTCAACACCGGGGAGCTGTTTTTT. Protein: CASSQVVNTGELFF.

The chain uses TRBV19 and TRBJ1-2, with 7 bases identical to TRBD1. This CDR3 region has 12 residues. Germline V gives CDR1 LNHDA, CDR2 SQIVND (reference sequence). V gave up 7 bases and J gave up 8 bases; unmatched junction bases: 7. CDR3 in amino acids: CASTDRDRGYTF. The CDR3, as DNA: TGTGCCAGTACAGACAGGGACCGAGGCTACACCTTC.

The chain couples TRBV13 to TRBJ2-7; no reliable D call. The CDR3 is 13 amino acids. V was clipped by 5 bases and J by 2 bases, with 10 bases between them. Germline CDR1 is PRHDT and CDR2 is FYEKMQ (reference sequence). The CDR3 region is CASSRPATYEQYF. CDR3 bases: TGTGCCAGCAGCCGACCGGCGACCTACGAGCAGTACTTC.

The DNA of the CDR3 is TGCGCCAGCACATACGACCGACCGGTAAGGGCGAACACTGAAGCTTTCTTT. This codes for CASTYDRPVRANTEAFF. This chain links TRBV4-1 with TRBJ1-1; D is undetermined. There are 17 residues in the CDR3. V was clipped by 7 bases and J by 1 base, with 22 bases between them. Germline-derived CDR1 and CDR2 are MGHRA and YSYEKL.